This T cell receptor beta chain was observed in a study of blood T cell repertoires in COVID-19. Study-level information: Material from acute and convalescent COVID-19 was sourced from the United States, Italy and Spain. Sample material is recorded as cDNA or gDNA derived from T cells, B-cell-depleted T cells, or PBMCs.

Original handling: From reference gene primer amplification, estimates of nucleated cell counts were derived. Some clones are missing from TCRdb's copy, which holds only in-frame ones; the method was immunoSEQ multiplex PCR. V and J calls and clone size are those listed in that table; D and trimming were worked out from the DNA. The sample includes about 150,000 clones, approximately 78% of them seen just once. Germline-derived CDR1 and CDR2 are SGHTA and FQGNSA. There are 18 residues in the CDR3. With 2 bases removed from V and 2 bases from J, the gap between germline ends came to 20 bases. The TCR was taken from an elderly man with acute or convalescent COVID-19. The chain combines TRBV7-2 with TRBJ2-3; tentative D call: TRBD2 (8 bases). Sequencing input: peripheral blood. The CDR3 loop is CASSLLPGTRGLTDTQYF. The CDR3 bases are TGTGCCAGCAGCTTACTACCCGGGACTAGGGGGCTCACAGATACGCAGTATTTT.